These 23 T cell receptor beta chains share one sample of origin, sequenced in a study of PD-1 blockade in mismatch repair-deficient tumors. Some clones are missing from TCRdb's copy, which holds only in-frame ones; the method was immunoSEQ multiplex PCR. In the table there are some 110,000 clones, over 65% of which are singletons. The sample was peripheral blood, taken approximately 60 weeks after starting pembrolizumab. Receptors were obtained from an adult with mismatch repair-deficient cancer.

The CDR3 sequence is CASSAGTSSYSHTDTQYF. The CDR3 coding sequence is TGTGCCAGCAGTGCCGGGACTAGCTCATATTCTCACACAGATACGCAGTATTTT. V usage is TRBV6-1 and J usage is TRBJ2-3; 9 bases fit TRBD2. V shed 4 bases and J 2 bases; nucleotides not matched to a gene: 13. Germline-derived CDR1 and CDR2 are MNHNS and SASEGT. The CDR3 sequence is 18 residues long.

The rearrangement joins TRBV27 to TRBJ2-1; 9 nucleotides line up with TRBD1. This CDR3 contains 18 residues. After removal of 5 bases from V and 0 bases from J, the junction contained 11 bases not matched to a gene. CDR1 MNHEY and CDR2 SMNVEV come from the germline V gene (reference sequence). The CDR3 sequence is CASSLAGTGSSSYNEQFF. The CDR3 coding sequence is TGTGCCAGCAGTCTGGCCGGGACAGGGTCTTCCTCCTACAATGAGCAGTTCTTC.

The chain carries TRBV19 and TRBJ1-1, with D perhaps matching TRBD1 (5 bases). Germline values: CDR1 LNHDA, CDR2 SQIVND (reference sequence). The CDR3 is 12 residues long. Trimming cost V 4 bases and J 4 bases, with 7 bases left between them. The CDR3: CASSTGPTEAFF. CDR3 nucleotide sequence: TGTGCCAGTAGTACAGGGCCCACTGAAGCTTTCTTT.

V usage is TRBV10-3 and J usage is TRBJ1-4; D remains unclear. The CDR3 is 12 amino acids. The germline CDR1 and CDR2 sequences are ENHRY and SYGVKD. With 3 bases removed from V and 4 bases from J, the gap between germline ends came to 3 bases. The CDR3 sequence: CAISDNNEKLFF. For the CDR3, the DNA is TGTGCCATCAGTGATAATAATGAAAAACTGTTTTTT.

In DNA form, the CDR3 reads TGTGCCAGCAGTGACTTACTAGCGGGCCCCTCTAGCACAGATACGCAGTATTTT. Translating it yields CASSDLLAGPSSTDTQYF. V and J are TRBV2 and TRBJ2-3; 9 bases are a match to TRBD2. Germline CDR1 SNHLY, CDR2 FYNNEI. V shed 3 bases and J 0 bases; nucleotides not matched to a gene: 10. This CDR3 region has 18 residues.

J is TRBJ1-1 and V is TRBV5-6; no definite D call. Trimming cost V 2 bases and J 6 bases, with 11 bases left between them. In germline, CDR1 is SGHDT, CDR2 YYEEEE. The CDR3 loop spans 13 amino acids. The CDR3 nucleotides are TGTGCCAGCAGCTTTCAACGGATCGCTGAAGCTTTCTTT. Its translation is CASSFQRIAEAFF.

The chain joins TRBV19 to TRBJ2-5; D remains unclear. V was shortened by 5 bases and J by 5 bases, with 15 bases between the two germline ends. The CDR3 spans 14 residues. Germline CDR1 reads LNHDA; CDR2 reads SQIVND (reference sequence). The CDR3 protein is CASSSGGRQETQYF. In DNA form, the CDR3 reads TGTGCCAGTAGTTCGGGTGGCAGGCAGGAGACCCAGTACTTC.

The gene calls are TRBV25-1 and TRBJ1-1, with D perhaps matching TRBD1 (5 bases). There are 12 residues in the CDR3. Germline V lookup: CDR1 MGHDK, CDR2 SYGVNS. The V gene lost 4 bases and the J gene lost 3 bases, with 6 bases spanning the gap. CDR3 DNA: TGTGCCAGCAGTGGGGGGGACACTGAAGCTTTCTTT. This codes for CASSGGDTEAFF.

V and J are TRBV30 and TRBJ2-7, with 8 positions matching TRBD2. V was clipped by 4 bases and J by 2 bases; unmatched bases: 7. This CDR3 is 14 amino acids long. The germline gives CDR1 GTSNPN, CDR2 SVGIG (reference sequence). CDR3 in DNA: TGTGCCTGGAATAGCGGGGTCGCGCCCTACGAGCAGTACTTC. This codes for CAWNSGVAPYEQYF.

This clone has just a few counts. The chain joins TRBV11-2 to TRBJ2-1, with TRBD1 identical over 7 bases. Unmatched junction bases numbered 10, after V lost 5 bases and J lost 15 bases. The CDR3 is made up of 12 amino acids. Germline CDR1 SGHAT, CDR2 FQNNGV. The CDR3 nucleotides are TGTGCCAGCAGCGCAAGTAGACAGGGCTTGTTCTTC. Encoded protein: CASSASRQGLFF.

The chain has TRBV6-5 and TRBJ2-7; 9 bases fit TRBD1. CDR1 is MNHEY, CDR2 SVGAGI, per germline. V lost 4 bases and J lost 6; bases outside the gene matches: 10. This CDR3 is built from 15 residues. CDR3 sequence (DNA): TGTGCCAGCAGTTCCGGGACAGGGAGGGGCGCCGAGCAGTACTTC. This sequence encodes CASSSGTGRGAEQYF.

This clone is a singleton in its sample. The chain recombines TRBV7-9 with TRBJ2-7; 11 bases are shared with TRBD2. Germline-derived CDR1 and CDR2 are SEHNR and FQNEAQ (reference sequence). V trimming: 5 bases; J trimming: 2 bases; junction bases outside the gene matches: 8. The length of the CDR3 is 16 residues. The CDR3 nucleotides are TGTGCCAGCAGCCAAGTCTTAGCGGGAGGGCCCTACGAGCAGTACTTC. Protein: CASSQVLAGGPYEQYF.

V gene TRBV6-5 combines with J gene TRBJ1-4, with D hard to call. The CDR3 runs 13 residues. Trimming removed 7 bases at V and 4 bases at J, with 10 bases between. Germline loops: CDR1 MNHEY, CDR2 SVGAGI. In DNA form, the CDR3 reads TGTGCCAGCATGAGACAAGTTAATGAAAAACTGTTTTTT. The encoded protein is CASMRQVNEKLFF.

This clone was picked up a small number of times. This chain uses TRBV5-4 with TRBJ2-7, with D unresolved. The CDR3 has 12 amino acids. Looked up from germline, CDR1 is SGHNT and CDR2 is YYREEE (reference sequence). The ends were cut back, 3 bases at V and 1 base at J, with 5 bases in the middle. CDR3 loop: CASSSLSYEQYF. The CDR3 bases are TGTGCCAGCAGCTCGCTATCCTACGAGCAGTACTTC.

The V gene is TRBV6-1, the J gene TRBJ2-7; the D is unclear. The germline V gene encodes CDR1 MNHNS and CDR2 SASEGT. The CDR3 is 13 amino acids. The V end was cut by 2 bases, the J end by 4 bases, with 9 bases between. The CDR3 DNA follows: TGTGCCAGCAGTGAATTTACAGAATACGAGCAGTACTTC. Translation: CASSEFTEYEQYF.

The rearrangement uses TRBV2 and TRBJ1-4; no clear D gene. Germline V gives CDR1 SNHLY, CDR2 FYNNEI. This CDR3 has 15 residues. V lost 6 bases, J lost 3 bases, and 14 bases lay in between. The chain's CDR3 is CASRKGWASNEKLFF. The CDR3 coding sequence is TGTGCCAGCAGAAAGGGTTGGGCTTCTAATGAAAAACTGTTTTTT.

This clone showed up just once. The same CDR3 arises from other DNA sequences in this sample as well. The gene calls are TRBV12-5 and TRBJ2-7; 13 positions agree with TRBD2. The CDR3 length is 14 residues. Germline V gene data show CDR1 as LGHNT and CDR2 as FRNRAP. V gave up 5 bases and J gave up 6 bases; unmatched junction bases: 4. CDR3 DNA sequence: TGTGCTAGTGGTCTCGGACTAGCGGGAGTCGAGCAGTACTTC. As protein: CASGLGLAGVEQYF.

This clone came up once. The CDR3 loop is CASRVRCHPQIGELFF. CDR3 bases: TGTGCCAGCAGGGTCCGGTGCCATCCACAAATCGGGGAGCTGTTTTTT. The chain carries TRBV11-3 and TRBJ2-2; D unclear. The CDR3 is made up of 16 amino acids. Germline V gene lookup returns CDR1 SGHNT and CDR2 YENEEA. The V gene lost 6 bases and the J gene lost 7 bases, with 21 bases spanning the gap.

The chain uses TRBV20-1 and TRBJ2-1; TRBD2 aligns across 9 bases. The V segment lost 8 bases and the J segment 7 bases; nucleotides outside the gene matches: 3. This CDR3 spans 11 amino acids. Germline CDR1 DFQATT, CDR2 SNEGSKA (reference sequence). Written as DNA, the CDR3 is TGCAGTTGGACTAGCGTTAATGAGCAGTTCTTC. Translation gives CSWTSVNEQFF.

The V gene is TRBV5-5, the J gene TRBJ2-7, with D perhaps matching TRBD1 or TRBD2 (6 bases each). The germline gives CDR1 SGHKS, CDR2 YYEKEE (reference sequence). There are 15 residues in the CDR3. The ends were cut back, 4 bases at V and 6 bases at J, with 20 bases in the middle. The chain's CDR3 is CASSAAGGLRGEQYF. Written as DNA, the CDR3 is TGTGCCAGCAGCGCCGCCGGGGGCCTGAGAGGCGAGCAGTACTTC.

The chain carries TRBV6-6 and TRBJ1-1, with D unclear. The CDR3 loop spans 12 amino acids. The germline V gene has CDR1 MNHNY and CDR2 SVGAGI (reference sequence). Trimming stripped 5 bases from V and 4 bases from J, with 8 bases between. CDR3 in amino acids: CASSASGTEAFF. The CDR3 DNA reads as TGTGCCAGCAGTGCGAGCGGCACTGAAGCTTTCTTT.

The J gene is TRBJ1-4, the V gene TRBV18, with D possibly being TRBD1 (6 bases). The germline V and J ends were trimmed by 1 base and 8 bases, with 8 bases remaining between them. Germline V gives CDR1 KGHSH, CDR2 LQKENI. The CDR3 sequence is 13 residues long. The CDR3 loop is CASSPQGVEKLFF. As DNA, the CDR3 is TGTGCCAGCTCACCACAGGGGGTGGAAAAACTGTTTTTT.

The chain links TRBV11-3 to TRBJ2-3, with D perhaps TRBD2 (6 bases). V lost 3 bases, J lost 3 bases, and 10 bases lay in between. This CDR3 region has 14 residues. Per the germline V gene, CDR1 is SGHNT and CDR2 is YENEEA. The CDR3 nucleotides are TGTGCCAGCAGCTTTGGCGGGAAGACAGATACGCAGTATTTT. It encodes CASSFGGKTDTQYF.